This entry lists 11 T cell receptor beta chains sequenced from one sample in a study of T cell repertoires in cytomegalovirus infection. Antigen specificity for these receptors is unknown. TCRdb re-called the reads through MiXCR, storing one row per CDR3 protein. The sample holds 70,000 or so distinct CDR3 sequences, about 29% seen once. Sequenced material: CD8+ T cells from cultured PBMCs, taken from culture after CMV antigen stimulation. Every receptor here comes from a human donor in good health (CMV status not recorded). Some clones in this sample may be carry-over from other donors' samples.

CDR3 in DNA: TGTGCCAGCAGTGAAAGTAAGGGGGTCATTACCTCGAGGACTGAAGCTTTCTTT. It encodes CASSESKGVITSRTEAFF. V and J are TRBV2 and TRBJ1-1; TRBD1 is a possible D gene (6 bases). CDR3 size: 18 residues. The germline V and J ends were trimmed by 2 bases and 5 bases, with 24 bases remaining between them. CDR1 and CDR2 (germline): SNHLY, FYNNEI.

The chain uses TRBV5-4 and TRBJ2-3, with D unclear. The CDR3 is 15 residues long. Germline V gives CDR1 SGHNT, CDR2 YYREEE (reference sequence). Trimming took off 6 bases at V and 5 bases at J, with 19 bases between the two ends. The CDR3 DNA reads TGTGCCAGCACCCCCGGAGCAGCTGGGGAAGATACGCAGTATTTT. Its protein product is CASTPGAAGEDTQYF.

The chain has TRBV28 and TRBJ1-1; maybe TRBD1 (6 bases). CDR1 and CDR2 from the germline V gene are MDHEN and SYDVKM. Between the trimmed V and J ends, which lost 2 bases and 3 bases, there was a span of 10 bases. The CDR3 runs 14 residues. The CDR3 here is CASSLQGSYTEAFF. CDR3 DNA: TGTGCCAGCAGTTTACAGGGGTCGTACACTGAAGCTTTCTTT.

This clonotype came up a few times. This chain uses TRBV4-2 with TRBJ2-7, with D tentatively TRBD1 (5 bases). With 0 bases removed from V and 2 bases from J, the gap between germline ends came to 20 bases. Germline V CDR1 and CDR2: LGHNA, YNFKEQ. The CDR3 runs to 18 residues. The CDR3 nucleotides are TGTGCCAGCAGCCAAGAGGGGCCCACGGCGGCCGTTGCCTACGAGCAGTACTTC. The encoded protein is CASSQEGPTAAVAYEQYF.

This clonotype turned up a few times. The chain combines TRBV10-2 with TRBJ2-7, with 7 positions matching TRBD2. Germline assignment: CDR1 WSHSY and CDR2 SAAADI. This CDR3 has 13 residues. V shed 2 bases, J shed 5 bases, and the junction held 3 bases outside the gene matches. CDR3: CASSEREGNEQYF. The CDR3 nucleotides are TGCGCCAGCAGTGAGAGGGAGGGCAACGAGCAGTACTTC.

The rearrangement links TRBV20-1 to TRBJ2-7; D is undetermined. The germline CDR1 and CDR2 sequences are DFQATT and SNEGSKA (reference sequence). CDR3 length: 12 residues. V was shortened by 2 bases and J by 5 bases, with 10 bases between the two germline ends. CDR3 region: CSARPDRNEQYF. The CDR3, as DNA: TGCAGTGCTAGACCTGATAGGAACGAGCAGTACTTC.

This chain connects TRBV6-2 or TRBV6-3 to TRBJ2-3, with a weak D call TRBD1 (6 bases). V lost 2 bases and J lost 2, with 17 bases in between. The CDR3 consists of 17 residues. Germline V gives CDR1 MNHEY, CDR2 SVGEGT. CDR3 nucleotide sequence: TGTGCCAGCAGTTACGACCCCTCGGGACACTTCACAGATACGCAGTATTTT. Protein: CASSYDPSGHFTDTQYF.

This clonotype came up a few times. This chain links TRBV12-3 or TRBV12-4 with TRBJ2-7, with 7 bases aligning to TRBD1. Germline trimming cut 1 base from V and 5 bases from J; bases unmatched to any gene: 8. This CDR3 comprises 15 residues. CDR3 amino acids: CASSLGKGGVNEQYF. CDR3 bases: TGTGCCAGCAGTTTAGGGAAAGGGGGCGTGAACGAGCAGTACTTC.

The chain couples TRBV7-9 to TRBJ2-5; TRBD2 matches 9 bases. Germline CDR1 SEHNR, CDR2 FQNEAQ (reference sequence). The CDR3 runs 16 residues. V shed 2 bases and J 3 bases; nucleotides not matched to a gene: 7. The CDR3 nucleotides read TGTGCCAGCAGCTTAAGTGCTGGCGGGGGGGAAGAGACCCAGTACTTC. Translated, it gives CASSLSAGGGEETQYF.

The genes are TRBV15 and TRBJ1-6; D unresolved. The CDR3 loop spans 19 amino acids. Trimming cost V 0 bases and J 7 bases, with 22 bases left between them. The germline V gene encodes CDR1 LNHNV and CDR2 YYDKDF (reference sequence). The CDR3 spells CATSRDFLALRELNSPLHF. DNA for the CDR3: TGTGCCACCAGCAGAGATTTTCTGGCCCTCCGGGAGCTCAATTCACCCCTCCACTTT.

The genes are TRBV2 and TRBJ2-7, with a tentative D call TRBD1 (6 bases). The length of the CDR3 is 15 residues. In germline, CDR1 is SNHLY, CDR2 FYNNEI. V lost 8 bases, J lost 0 bases, and 17 bases lay in between. CDR3 nucleotides: TGTGCCAGCCCCTCCCGGGTCAGGGGCTCCTACGAGCAGTACTTC. As protein: CASPSRVRGSYEQYF.